A single sample gave rise to the 20 T cell receptor beta chains below, sequenced in a study of graft-versus-host responses after intestinal transplantation (dated by TCRdb to the early 2020s). Reading the label with the study, this specimen's time point is: cells obtained before transplantation from donor or recipient. The library relied on the immunoSEQ multiplex PCR assay. TCRdb stores this immuneACCESS table with in-frame sequences only. Part of the clones is absent; in the studies checked, under half of the shortfall reflects unresolved V genes, and no reason is known for the rest. The table for this sample lists fewer than 50,000 clones; 65% to 85% of them were counted only once. Over 0.45% of the sample is in the top ten clones. No antigens are known for them. Sequenced here: unstimulated CD4+ T cells sorted from spleen or lymph node cells, sampled before transplant. Every receptor here comes from a human donor who was the organ donor for an intestinal transplant.

The V and J genes are TRBV4-3 and TRBJ2-1; 9 bases are a match to TRBD1. The CDR3 consists of 15 residues. With 8 bases clipped from V and 6 bases from J, the junction kept 11 bases outside the gene matches. Germline loops: CDR1 LGHNA, CDR2 YSLEER. CDR3 in amino acids: CASGGTGSNLNEQFF. CDR3 in DNA: TGCGCCAGCGGGGGGACAGGGTCTAACCTCAATGAGCAGTTCTTC.

This clone turned up a few times. The gene calls are TRBV15 and TRBJ2-7; weak D call: TRBD1 (5 bases). Trimming pared 0 bases from V and 1 base from J, leaving 10 bases between. CDR1 and CDR2 (germline): LNHNV, YYDKDF (reference sequence). This CDR3 is built from 15 residues. This chain's CDR3 is CATSRDPGRSYEQYF. The CDR3 region has the DNA TGTGCCACCAGCAGAGACCCAGGGCGGTCCTACGAGCAGTACTTC.

This chain uses TRBV6-5 with TRBJ2-7; TRBD1 aligns across 9 bases. The V gene end was trimmed by 4 bases and the J gene end by 5 bases; junction bases not matched to a gene: 0. Germline V gene sequence: CDR1 MNHEY, CDR2 SVGAGI. There are 12 residues in the CDR3. This chain's CDR3 is CASSWDRDEQYF. The CDR3 DNA reads as TGTGCCAGCAGTTGGGACAGGGACGAGCAGTACTTC.

The chain recombines TRBV11-3 with TRBJ1-2; D might be TRBD1 (5 bases). Germline V gene data show CDR1 as SGHNT and CDR2 as YENEEA. The V end lost 1 base, the J end lost 6 bases, and 21 bases lay between the germline ends. The CDR3 is made up of 17 amino acids. The DNA of the CDR3 is TGTGCCAGCAGCTTAGTGGTTGCCAGAGGGGTGGGAGATGGCTACACCTTC. This codes for CASSLVVARGVGDGYTF.

This chain uses TRBV9 with TRBJ1-2, with TRBD1 identical over 9 bases. V shed 3 bases, J shed 4 bases, and the junction held 19 bases outside the gene matches. There are 19 residues in the CDR3. Germline V lookup: CDR1 SGDLS, CDR2 YYNGEE. For the CDR3, the DNA is TGTGCCAGCAGCGCCTCACTCCCGGGACAGGGTAGAGGCCTCTATGGCTACACCTTC. Translating it yields CASSASLPGQGRGLYGYTF. The full variable domain, in which reference TRBV9 and TRBJ1-2 provide the parts outside the CDR3, is DSGVTQTPKHLITATGQRVTLRCSPRSGDLSVYWYQQSLDQGLQFLIQYYNGEERAKGNILERFSAQQFPDLHSELNLSSLELGDSALYFCASSASLPGQGRGLYGYTFGSGTRLTVV.

J is TRBJ2-3 and V is TRBV6-4; maybe TRBD2 (7 bases). This CDR3 spans 16 amino acids. Germline V lookup: CDR1 MRHNA, CDR2 SNTAGT. V dropped 0 bases and J dropped 4 bases, with 14 bases sitting between them. CDR3 bases: TGTGCCAGCAGTGACTCCCTGGCGGGGGCCCCAGATACGCAGTATTTT. As protein: CASSDSLAGAPDTQYF.

CDR3 nucleotides: TGTGCCAGCTCCGGGACAGGACCCTACGAGCAGTACTTC. It is translated as CASSGTGPYEQYF. The chain uses TRBV7-8 and TRBJ2-7; 8 nucleotides agree with TRBD1. The length of the CDR3 is 13 residues. The V segment lost 8 bases and the J segment 2 bases; nucleotides outside the gene matches: 5. In germline, CDR1 is SGHVS, CDR2 FQNEAQ.

This clone was picked up a small number of times. The chain is built from TRBV5-1 and TRBJ2-1, with 9 bases aligning to TRBD2. V lost 3 bases to trimming and J lost 0 bases; unmatched junction nucleotides: 10. Germline V gene data show CDR1 as SGHRS and CDR2 as YFSETQ. This CDR3 is built from 18 residues. The CDR3 coding sequence is TGCGCCAGCAGCTCTGGCGGGGGGGGCTTTAGCTCCTACAATGAGCAGTTCTTC. This sequence encodes CASSSGGGGFSSYNEQFF.

The chain carries TRBV19 and TRBJ1-1; maybe TRBD1 (5 bases). V was clipped by 2 bases and J by 6 bases, with 7 bases between them. Germline loops: CDR1 LNHDA, CDR2 SQIVND (reference sequence). This CDR3 is 12 amino acids long. CDR3 region: CASSILGAEAFF. DNA of the CDR3: TGTGCCAGTAGTATATTGGGGGCTGAAGCTTTCTTT.

The genes are TRBV10-3 and TRBJ2-5; TRBD1 agrees at 7 bases. The CDR3 is 13 residues long. CDR1 ENHRY and CDR2 SYGVKD come from the germline V gene. V lost 4 bases and J lost 5; bases outside the gene matches: 4. CDR3 loop: CAISGGQRETQYF. The CDR3 nucleotides read TGTGCCATCAGTGGGGGACAGCGCGAGACCCAGTACTTC.

This chain connects TRBV4-3 to TRBJ1-2, with 10 bases aligning to TRBD1. The germline V gene has CDR1 LGHNA and CDR2 YSLEER. The length of the CDR3 is 14 residues. Losses at the gene ends were 3 bases for V and 5 bases for J; bases not matched to a gene: 3. The CDR3 bases are TGCGCCAGCAGCCAGGGGGACAGGGGATATGGCTACACCTTC. Translation gives CASSQGDRGYGYTF.

The rearrangement joins TRBV5-1 to TRBJ2-5, with 15 bases lining up with TRBD2. Per germline, CDR1 SGHRS and CDR2 YFSETQ. There are 16 residues in the CDR3. V dropped 4 bases and J dropped 3; count of bases not matched to a gene: 4. CDR3 in amino acids: CASSQGLAGGKETQYF. The CDR3 DNA sequence: TGCGCCAGCAGCCAGGGACTAGCGGGAGGTAAAGAGACCCAGTACTTC.

The chain has TRBV5-1 and TRBJ2-7; 9 nucleotides align to TRBD1. J lost 8 bases, V lost 4 bases, and 7 bases had no gene match. This CDR3 contains 13 residues. Germline CDR1 and CDR2: SGHRS and YFSETQ. The CDR3: CASSPRDRDKQYF. The CDR3 region has the DNA TGCGCCAGCAGCCCCCGGGACAGGGATAAGCAGTACTTC. Based on the CDR3 plus reference TRBV5-1 and TRBJ2-7, the full variable domain is KAGVTQTPRYLIKTRGQQVTLSCSPISGHRSVSWYQQTPGQGLQFLFEYFSETQRNKGNFPGRFSGRQFSNSRSEMNVSTLELGDSALYLCASSPRDRDKQYFGPGTRLTVT.

This chain joins TRBV14 and TRBJ2-7; the match to TRBD2 covers 7 bases. This CDR3 spans 15 amino acids. J was trimmed by 2 bases and V by 3 bases; bases with no gene match: 7. The germline gives CDR1 SGHDN, CDR2 FVKESK. The CDR3 DNA reads as TGTGCCAGCAGCCATAGGGCTAGCGGTCCCTACGAGCAGTACTTC. Residues: CASSHRASGPYEQYF.

The J gene is TRBJ2-1, the V gene TRBV2; TRBD2 aligns across 8 bases. V lost 6 bases and J lost 4; bases outside the gene matches: 2. Germline-derived CDR1 and CDR2 are SNHLY and FYNNEI. The CDR3 sequence is 13 residues long. The CDR3 is CASSASGYNEQFF. For the CDR3, the DNA is TGTGCCAGCAGCGCTAGCGGGTACAATGAGCAGTTCTTC.

The chain couples TRBV11-2 to TRBJ2-7; TRBD2 agrees at 9 bases. Germline V lookup: CDR1 SGHAT, CDR2 FQNNGV. There are 15 residues in the CDR3. The J segment lost 3 bases and the V segment lost 5 bases, leaving 8 bases of the junction unmatched. The CDR3 DNA sequence: TGTGCCAGCAGCCAGCGGACTAGCGAGAGCTACGAGCAGTACTTC. Translation gives CASSQRTSESYEQYF.

The chain has TRBV7-9 and TRBJ2-1, with 10 bases that match TRBD2. There are 17 residues in the CDR3. Germline V CDR1 and CDR2: SEHNR, FQNEAQ (reference sequence). V shed 1 base and J 4 bases; nucleotides not matched to a gene: 7. CDR3 DNA: TGTGCCAGCAGCTTAGAGCGGGGGGGACCTGCTTACAATGAGCAGTTCTTC. Translating it yields CASSLERGGPAYNEQFF.

The gene calls are TRBV2 and TRBJ1-5; TRBD1 is a possible D gene (5 bases). V was clipped by 5 bases and J by 0 bases, with 14 bases between them. The CDR3 contains 16 residues. Germline lookup yields CDR1 SNHLY and CDR2 FYNNEI. The CDR3 spells CASSTQRQYSNQPQHF. In DNA form, the CDR3 reads TGTGCCAGCAGTACCCAGAGACAGTATAGCAATCAGCCCCAGCATTTT.

This clone appeared a few times. The chain is built from TRBV11-2 and TRBJ2-6; the D gene is possibly TRBD2 (6 bases). This CDR3 region has 18 residues. Germline V gives CDR1 SGHAT, CDR2 FQNNGV. Trimming stripped 3 bases from V and 2 bases from J, with 17 bases between. The CDR3 sequence is CASSLPLGPGAGANVLTF. DNA for the CDR3: TGTGCCAGCAGCTTGCCATTAGGGCCGGGGGCTGGGGCCAACGTCCTGACTTTC. The full variable domain, with the rest looked up from reference TRBV11-2 and TRBJ2-6, is EAGVAQSPRYKIIEKRQSVAFWCNPISGHATLYWYQQILGQGPKLLIQFQNNGVVDDSQLPKDRFSAERLKGVDSTLKIQPAKLEDSAVYLCASSLPLGPGAGANVLTFGAGSRLTVL.

This chain links TRBV6-6 with TRBJ2-7; 11 positions agree with TRBD2. This CDR3 has 15 residues. Per the germline V gene, CDR1 is MNHNY and CDR2 is SVGAGI (reference sequence). Unmatched junction bases numbered 6, after V lost 3 bases and J lost 5 bases. The DNA of the CDR3 is TGTGCCAGCAGTTATTTTCTAGCGGGAGGCCACGAGCAGTACTTC. Its protein product is CASSYFLAGGHEQYF.